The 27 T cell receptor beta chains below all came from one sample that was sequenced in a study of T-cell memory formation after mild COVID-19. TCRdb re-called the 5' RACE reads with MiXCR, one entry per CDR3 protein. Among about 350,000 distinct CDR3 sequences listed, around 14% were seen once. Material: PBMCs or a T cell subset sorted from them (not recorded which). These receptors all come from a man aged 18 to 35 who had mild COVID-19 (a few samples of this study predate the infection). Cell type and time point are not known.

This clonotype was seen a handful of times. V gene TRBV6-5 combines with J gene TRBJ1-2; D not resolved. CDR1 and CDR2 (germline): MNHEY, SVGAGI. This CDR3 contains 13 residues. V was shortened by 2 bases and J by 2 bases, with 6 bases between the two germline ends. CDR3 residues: CASSYRSNYGYTF. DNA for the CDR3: TGTGCCAGCAGTTACCGCTCCAACTATGGCTACACCTTC.

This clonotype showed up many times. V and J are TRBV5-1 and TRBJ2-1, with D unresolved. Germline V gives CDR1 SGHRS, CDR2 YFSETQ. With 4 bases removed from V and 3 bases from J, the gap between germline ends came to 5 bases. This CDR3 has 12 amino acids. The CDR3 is CASSQNYNEQFF. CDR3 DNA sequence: TGCGCCAGCAGCCAGAACTACAATGAGCAGTTCTTC.

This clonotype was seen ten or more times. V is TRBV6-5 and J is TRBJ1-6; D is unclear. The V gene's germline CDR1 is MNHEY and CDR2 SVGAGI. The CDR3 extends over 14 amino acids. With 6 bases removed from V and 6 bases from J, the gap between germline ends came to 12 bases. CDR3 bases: TGTGCCAGCAGGCCGGACGGAGCTAATTCACCCCTCCACTTT. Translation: CASRPDGANSPLHF.

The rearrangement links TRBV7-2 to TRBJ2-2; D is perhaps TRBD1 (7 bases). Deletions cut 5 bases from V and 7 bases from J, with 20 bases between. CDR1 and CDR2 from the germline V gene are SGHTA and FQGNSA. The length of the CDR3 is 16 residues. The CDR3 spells CASSAGRQGGSGELFF. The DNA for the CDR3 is TGTGCCAGCAGCGCCGGCCGACAGGGAGGAAGCGGGGAGCTGTTTTTT.

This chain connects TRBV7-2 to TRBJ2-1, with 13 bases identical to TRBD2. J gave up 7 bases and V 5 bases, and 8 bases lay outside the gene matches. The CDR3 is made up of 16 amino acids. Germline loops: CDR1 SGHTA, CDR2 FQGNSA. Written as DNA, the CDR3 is TGTGCCAGCAGCGGTGGACTAGCGGGGGCCTTAAATGAGCAGTTCTTC. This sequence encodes CASSGGLAGALNEQFF. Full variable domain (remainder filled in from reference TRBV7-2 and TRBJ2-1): GAGVSQSPSNKVTEKGKDVELRCDPISGHTALYWYRQSLGQGLEFLIYFQGNSAPDKSGLPSDRFSAERTGGSVSTLTIQRTQQEDSAVYLCASSGGLAGALNEQFFGPGTRLTVL.

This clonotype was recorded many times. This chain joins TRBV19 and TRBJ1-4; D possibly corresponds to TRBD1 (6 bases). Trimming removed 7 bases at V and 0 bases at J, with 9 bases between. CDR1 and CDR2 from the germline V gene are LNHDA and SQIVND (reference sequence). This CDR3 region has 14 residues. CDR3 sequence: CASTEGATNEKLFF. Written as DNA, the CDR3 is TGTGCCAGTACCGAGGGGGCAACTAATGAAAAACTGTTTTTT. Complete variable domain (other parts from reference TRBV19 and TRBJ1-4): DGGITQSPKYLFRKEGQNVTLSCEQNLNHDAMYWYRQDPGQGLRLIYYSQIVNDFQKGDIAEGYSVSREKKESFPLTVTSAQKNPTAFYLCASTEGATNEKLFFGSGTQLSVL.

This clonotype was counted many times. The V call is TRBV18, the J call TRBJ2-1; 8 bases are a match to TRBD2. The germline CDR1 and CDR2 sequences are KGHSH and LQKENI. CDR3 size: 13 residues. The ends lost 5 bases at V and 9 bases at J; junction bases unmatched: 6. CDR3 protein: CASSTGGAIEQFF. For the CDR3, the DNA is TGTGCCAGCTCAACCGGGGGGGCGATTGAGCAGTTCTTC. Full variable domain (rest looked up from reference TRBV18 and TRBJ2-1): NAGVMQNPRHLVRRRGQEARLRCSPMKGHSHVYWYRQLPEEGLKFMVYLQKENIIDESGMPKERFSAEFPKEGPSILRIQQVVRGDSAAYFCASSTGGAIEQFFGPGTRLTVL.

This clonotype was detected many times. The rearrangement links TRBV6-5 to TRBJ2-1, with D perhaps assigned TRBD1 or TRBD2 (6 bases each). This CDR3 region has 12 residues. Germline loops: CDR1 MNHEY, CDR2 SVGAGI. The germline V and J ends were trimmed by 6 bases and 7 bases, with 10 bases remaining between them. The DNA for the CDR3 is TGTGCCAGCAGCCGAGGGGGGAATGAGCAGTTCTTC. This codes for CASSRGGNEQFF.

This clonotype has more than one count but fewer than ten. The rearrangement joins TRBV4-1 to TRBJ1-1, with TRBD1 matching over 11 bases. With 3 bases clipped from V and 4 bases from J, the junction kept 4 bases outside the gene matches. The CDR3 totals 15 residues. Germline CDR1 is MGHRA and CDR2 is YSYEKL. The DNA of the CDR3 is TGCGCCAGCAGCCAGTGGGACAGGGGGTCCACTGAAGCTTTCTTT. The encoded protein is CASSQWDRGSTEAFF.

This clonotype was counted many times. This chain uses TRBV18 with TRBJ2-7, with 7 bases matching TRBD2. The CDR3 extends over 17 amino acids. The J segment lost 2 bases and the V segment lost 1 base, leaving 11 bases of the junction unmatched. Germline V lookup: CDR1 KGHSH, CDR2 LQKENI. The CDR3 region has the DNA TGTGCCAGCTCACCACTAGCGGGCCAGTCAAATACCTACGAGCAGTACTTC. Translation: CASSPLAGQSNTYEQYF.

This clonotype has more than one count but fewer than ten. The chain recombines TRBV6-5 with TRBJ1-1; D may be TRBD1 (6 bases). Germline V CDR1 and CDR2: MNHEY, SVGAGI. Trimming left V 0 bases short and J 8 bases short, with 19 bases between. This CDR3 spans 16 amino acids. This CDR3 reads CASSYSGAGLQSEAFF. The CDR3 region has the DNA TGTGCCAGCAGTTACTCGGGGGCGGGCCTACAATCGGAAGCTTTCTTT.

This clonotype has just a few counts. The CDR3 nucleotides read TGCAGTGCCAAGAGGGTACAGGACACTGAAGCTTTCTTT. Translated: CSAKRVQDTEAFF. The J gene is TRBJ1-1, the V gene TRBV20-1, with D perhaps matching TRBD1 (5 bases). V dropped 6 bases and J dropped 3 bases, with 14 bases sitting between them. The V gene's germline CDR1 is DFQATT and CDR2 SNEGSKA (reference sequence). The length of the CDR3 is 13 residues.

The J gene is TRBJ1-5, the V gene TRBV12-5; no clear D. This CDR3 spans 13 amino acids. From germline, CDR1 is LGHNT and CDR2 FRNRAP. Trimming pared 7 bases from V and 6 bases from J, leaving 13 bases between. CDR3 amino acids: CASVGRSGQPQHF. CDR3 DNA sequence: TGTGCTAGTGTCGGTAGGAGCGGTCAGCCCCAGCATTTT.

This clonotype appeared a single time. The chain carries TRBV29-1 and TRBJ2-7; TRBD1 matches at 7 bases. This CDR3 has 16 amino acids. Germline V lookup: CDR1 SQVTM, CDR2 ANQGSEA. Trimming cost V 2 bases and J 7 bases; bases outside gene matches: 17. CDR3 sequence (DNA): TGCAGCGTTGAAAACACTACAGGGGTCTTGGGTAGGGAGCAGTACTTC. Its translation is CSVENTTGVLGREQYF.

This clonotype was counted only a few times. CDR3 DNA: TGTGCCAGCAGCTTAGATATAGCGGGGGGCCACAATGAGCAGTTCTTC. As protein: CASSLDIAGGHNEQFF. The chain uses TRBV7-2 and TRBJ2-1, with 10 nucleotides matching TRBD2. Germline-derived CDR1 and CDR2 are SGHTA and FQGNSA. The CDR3 length is 16 residues. The V gene end was trimmed by 1 base and the J gene end by 5 bases; junction bases not matched to a gene: 5.

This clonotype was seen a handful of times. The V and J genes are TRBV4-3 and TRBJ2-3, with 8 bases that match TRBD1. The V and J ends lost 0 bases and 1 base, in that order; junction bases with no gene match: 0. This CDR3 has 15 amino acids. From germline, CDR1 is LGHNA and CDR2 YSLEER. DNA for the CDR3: TGCGCCAGCAGCCAAGACAGGGGGCGCACAGATACGCAGTATTTT. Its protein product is CASSQDRGRTDTQYF.

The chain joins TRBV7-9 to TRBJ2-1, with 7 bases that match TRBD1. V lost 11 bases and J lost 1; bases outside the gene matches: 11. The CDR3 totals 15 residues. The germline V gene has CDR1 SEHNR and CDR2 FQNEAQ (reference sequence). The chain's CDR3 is CASSSKQGSYNEQFF. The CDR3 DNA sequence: TGTGCCTCCTCCTCTAAACAGGGGTCCTACAATGAGCAGTTCTTC.

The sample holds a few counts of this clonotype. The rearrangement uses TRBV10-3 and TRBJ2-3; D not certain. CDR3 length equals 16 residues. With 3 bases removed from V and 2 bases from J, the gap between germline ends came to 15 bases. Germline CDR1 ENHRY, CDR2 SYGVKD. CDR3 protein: CAISDIPSGLTDTQYF. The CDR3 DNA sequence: TGTGCCATCAGTGATATCCCGTCAGGTCTCACAGATACGCAGTATTTT.

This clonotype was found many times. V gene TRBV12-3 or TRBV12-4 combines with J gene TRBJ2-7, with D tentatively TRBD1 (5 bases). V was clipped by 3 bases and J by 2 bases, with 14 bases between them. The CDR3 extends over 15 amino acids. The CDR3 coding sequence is TGTGCCAGCAGTTTCGCCCAGGGCGCAACCTACGAGCAGTACTTC. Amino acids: CASSFAQGATYEQYF.

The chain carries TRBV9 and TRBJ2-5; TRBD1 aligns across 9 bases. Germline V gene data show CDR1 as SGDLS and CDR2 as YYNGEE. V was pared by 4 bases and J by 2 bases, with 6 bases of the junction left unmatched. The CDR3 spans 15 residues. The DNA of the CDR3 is TGTGCCAGCAGCTTAATGGGACAGGGACAAGAGACCCAGTACTTC. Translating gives CASSLMGQGQETQYF.

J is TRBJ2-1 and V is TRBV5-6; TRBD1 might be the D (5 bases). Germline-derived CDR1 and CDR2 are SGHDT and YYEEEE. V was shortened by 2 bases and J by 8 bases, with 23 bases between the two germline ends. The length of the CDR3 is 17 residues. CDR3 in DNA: TGTGCCAGCAGCTTCAACGTCCCCAGGGTTGTCCGGGATGAGCAGTTCTTC. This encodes CASSFNVPRVVRDEQFF.

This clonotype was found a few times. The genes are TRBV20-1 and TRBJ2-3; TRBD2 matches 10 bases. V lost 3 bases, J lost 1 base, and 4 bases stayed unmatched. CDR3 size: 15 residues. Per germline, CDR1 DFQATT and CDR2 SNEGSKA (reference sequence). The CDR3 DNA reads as TGCAGTGCTAGCGGCCTAGCGGGGGGCACAGATACGCAGTATTTT. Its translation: CSASGLAGGTDTQYF.

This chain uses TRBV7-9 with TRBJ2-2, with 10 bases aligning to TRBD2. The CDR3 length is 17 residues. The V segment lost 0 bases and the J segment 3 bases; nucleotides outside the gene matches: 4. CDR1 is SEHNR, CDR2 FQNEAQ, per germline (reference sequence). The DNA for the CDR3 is TGTGCCAGCAGCTTAGCGTTTAGCGGGGGGCACACCGGGGAGCTGTTTTTT. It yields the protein CASSLAFSGGHTGELFF. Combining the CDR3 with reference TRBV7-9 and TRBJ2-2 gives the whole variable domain DTGVSQNPRHKITKRGQNVTFRCDPISEHNRLYWYRQTLGQGPEFLTYFQNEAQLEKSRLLSDRFSAERPKGSFSTLEIQRTEQGDSAMYLCASSLAFSGGHTGELFFGEGSRLTVL.

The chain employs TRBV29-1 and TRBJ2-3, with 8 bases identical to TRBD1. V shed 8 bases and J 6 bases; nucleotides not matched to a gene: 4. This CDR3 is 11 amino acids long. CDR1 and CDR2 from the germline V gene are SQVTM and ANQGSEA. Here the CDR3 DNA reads TGCAGCCAGGGGGCGGGGGATACGCAGTATTTT. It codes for CSQGAGDTQYF.

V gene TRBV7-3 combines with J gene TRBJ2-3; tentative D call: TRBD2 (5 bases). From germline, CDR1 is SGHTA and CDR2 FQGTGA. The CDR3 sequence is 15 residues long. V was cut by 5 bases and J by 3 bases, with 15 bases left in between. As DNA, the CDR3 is TGTGCCAGCAGCGTGGGAGCGGCCCGGACAGATACGCAGTATTTT. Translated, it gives CASSVGAARTDTQYF.

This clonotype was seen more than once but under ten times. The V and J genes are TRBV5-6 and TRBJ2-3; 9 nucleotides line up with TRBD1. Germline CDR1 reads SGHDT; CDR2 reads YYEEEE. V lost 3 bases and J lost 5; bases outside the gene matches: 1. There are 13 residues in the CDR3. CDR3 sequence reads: CASSWGQGDTQYF. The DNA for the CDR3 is TGTGCCAGCAGCTGGGGACAGGGAGATACGCAGTATTTT. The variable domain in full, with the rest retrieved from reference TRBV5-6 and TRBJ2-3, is DAGVTQSPTHLIKTRGQQVTLRCSPKSGHDTVSWYQQALGQGPQFIFQYYEEEERQRGNFPDRFSGHQFPNYSSELNVNALLLGDSALYLCASSWGQGDTQYFGPGTRLTVL.

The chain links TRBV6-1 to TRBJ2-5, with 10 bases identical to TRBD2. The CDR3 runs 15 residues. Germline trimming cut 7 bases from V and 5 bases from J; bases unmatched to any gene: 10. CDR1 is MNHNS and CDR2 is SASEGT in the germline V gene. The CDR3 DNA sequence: TGTGCCAGCACCCAGGGGCTAGCGGGGGTTGAGACCCAGTACTTC. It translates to CASTQGLAGVETQYF.